The source of this TCR beta chain is a study of T cell repertoires in cytomegalovirus infection. Study outcomes and limitations: The study identified carriers of CMV plus the relevant HLA from cumulative public TCR beta family frequency. HLA-C-restricted TCR beta clonotypes specific for CMV led the ex vivo response.

TCRdb passed the reads through MiXCR, listing each CDR3 protein once. The sample shows tens of thousands of distinct CDR3 sequences, about 19% of them seen only once. Germline trimming cut 6 bases from V and 2 bases from J; bases unmatched to any gene: 7. The CDR3 spans 15 residues. CDR1 is MNHEY, CDR2 SVGEGT, per germline. Details on this clonotype: Antigen specificity is unknown.

This chain connects TRBV6-2 or TRBV6-3 to TRBJ2-1; 7 positions agree with TRBD1. This specimen consisted of CD8+ T cells from cultured PBMCs, obtained from culture after CMV antigen stimulation. This clonotype originated in a human donor in good health (CMV status not recorded). Some clones in this sample may be carry-over from other donors' samples. This chain's CDR3 is CASRRGTETYNEQFF. The CDR3 DNA reads TGTGCCAGCAGGCGAGGGACAGAAACCTACAATGAGCAGTTCTTC.